The 22 T cell receptor beta chains listed next were all sequenced from one sample in a study of blood T cell repertoires in COVID-19. The method was immunoSEQ multiplex PCR; TCRdb's version includes in-frame clones alone and lacks a portion of them. Here the sample spans about 320,000 clones, roughly 90% being singletons. Sequenced sample: PBMCs or T cells enriched from blood (not recorded which). The source is a woman between 25 and 40 years old who had been exposed to COVID-19.

The chain employs TRBV5-4 and TRBJ2-5; 7 bases match TRBD2. This CDR3 region has 13 residues. V shed 4 bases, J shed 2 bases, and the junction held 2 bases outside the gene matches. The germline V gene encodes CDR1 SGHNT and CDR2 YYREEE (reference sequence). CDR3 nucleotide sequence: TGTGCCAGCAGCGGGGGGGGGCAAGAGACCCAGTACTTC. Amino acids: CASSGGGQETQYF. Full variable domain (remainder filled in from reference TRBV5-4 and TRBJ2-5): ETGVTQSPTHLIKTRGQQVTLRCSSQSGHNTVSWYQQALGQGPQFIFQYYREEENGRGNFPPRFSGLQFPNYSSELNVNALELDDSALYLCASSGGGQETQYFGPGTRLLVL.

CDR3 sequence (DNA): TGTGCCAGCAGCCCGGGACTAGCGGGGGGTCAAGAGACCCAGTACTTC. Protein: CASSPGLAGGQETQYF. The chain couples TRBV7-3 to TRBJ2-5, with TRBD2 identical over 15 bases. The CDR3 covers 16 residues. Germline-derived CDR1 and CDR2 are SGHTA and FQGTGA. Germline trimming cut 5 bases from V and 2 bases from J; bases unmatched to any gene: 3.

The V call is TRBV6-6, the J call TRBJ2-2; possible D gene TRBD2, 6 bases. The CDR3 spans 16 residues. In germline, CDR1 is MNHNY, CDR2 SVGAGI (reference sequence). V gave up 6 bases and J gave up 2 bases, with 16 bases separating them. The CDR3 region is CASSPGDLINTGELFF. The CDR3 bases are TGTGCCAGCAGCCCCGGGGACTTGATCAACACCGGGGAGCTGTTTTTT.

V usage is TRBV3-1 (or the pseudogene TRBV3-2) and J usage is TRBJ1-6, with 7 nucleotides matching TRBD1. Germline V gene sequence: CDR1 LGHDT, CDR2 YNNKEL (reference sequence). J lost 0 bases, V lost 4 bases, and 9 bases had no gene match. This CDR3 contains 18 residues. The CDR3 region is CASSRQGIISSYNSPLHF. Written as DNA, the CDR3 is TGTGCCAGCAGCCGACAGGGCATCATAAGCTCCTATAATTCACCCCTCCACTTT.

This chain joins TRBV2 and TRBJ1-2; TRBD1 might be the D (6 bases). Germline V lookup: CDR1 SNHLY, CDR2 FYNNEI. This CDR3 region has 15 residues. V was pared by 8 bases and J by 0 bases, with 16 bases between. CDR3 sequence reads: CASLGGGSPNYGYTF. The CDR3 DNA reads as TGTGCCAGCCTGGGAGGGGGGTCGCCTAACTATGGCTACACCTTC.

J is TRBJ2-5 and V is TRBV11-3, with 7 bases identical to TRBD2. The CDR3 has 14 amino acids. The J segment lost 5 bases and the V segment lost 5 bases, leaving 8 bases of the junction unmatched. The germline CDR1 and CDR2 sequences are SGHNT and YENEEA. CDR3 amino acids: CASSTAGAGETQYF. CDR3 bases: TGTGCCAGCAGCACCGCGGGAGCTGGGGAGACCCAGTACTTC. Combining the CDR3 with reference TRBV11-3 and TRBJ2-5 gives the whole variable domain EAGVVQSPRYKIIEKKQPVAFWCNPISGHNTLYWYLQNLGQGPELLIRYENEEAVDDSQLPKDRFSAERLKGVDSTLKIQPAELGDSAVYLCASSTAGAGETQYFGPGTRLLVL.

This clone appeared a single time. This sequence joins TRBV6-6 and TRBJ2-1, with 7 positions matching TRBD1. This CDR3 has 15 amino acids. CDR1 is MNHNY and CDR2 is SVGAGI in the germline V gene (reference sequence). V was pared by 1 base and J by 4 bases, with 4 bases of the junction left unmatched. The CDR3 loop reads CASSYWWDSYNEQFF. For the CDR3, the DNA is TGTGCCAGCAGTTACTGGTGGGACAGTTACAATGAGCAGTTCTTC.

The chain recombines TRBV12-3 or TRBV12-4 with TRBJ1-1; D unclear. The CDR3 is 13 amino acids. V shed 5 bases and J shed 7 bases, with 14 bases lying between them. CDR3 DNA sequence: TGTGCCAGCAGTCTTCGGTTTGCTGGTGAAGCTTTCTTT. The encoded protein is CASSLRFAGEAFF.

The chain links TRBV4-1 to TRBJ1-4, with D unresolved. Per the germline V gene, CDR1 is MGHRA and CDR2 is YSYEKL. The CDR3 is made up of 14 amino acids. The V gene lost 8 bases and the J gene lost 5 bases, with 15 bases spanning the gap. The CDR3 sequence: CASSQANLNEKLFF. CDR3 DNA sequence: TGCGCCAGCTCCCAGGCCAATCTGAATGAAAAACTGTTTTTT.

The chain joins TRBV11-3 to TRBJ2-2, with 9 bases that match TRBD2. CDR3 length: 16 residues. Losses at the gene ends were 4 bases for V and 1 base for J; bases not matched to a gene: 4. The germline CDR1 and CDR2 sequences are SGHNT and YENEEA. The CDR3 sequence is CASSSLTSGNTGELFF. The CDR3 DNA reads TGTGCCAGCAGCTCCCTGACTAGCGGGAACACCGGGGAGCTGTTTTTT.

The genes are TRBV5-3 and TRBJ2-7; D ambiguous. TRBV5-3 qualifies as an ORF whose function is uncertain. This CDR3 has 17 residues. V was shortened by 4 bases and J by 0 bases, with 20 bases between the two germline ends. This CDR3 is CARSPTTLGQSSYEQYF. In DNA form, the CDR3 reads TGTGCCAGAAGCCCCACAACCCTAGGCCAGAGCTCCTACGAGCAGTACTTC.

This sequence joins TRBV4-3 and TRBJ1-2, with 9 bases lining up with TRBD1. The CDR3 has 14 residues. V shed 0 bases and J 8 bases; nucleotides not matched to a gene: 4. CDR1 is LGHNA, CDR2 YSLEER, per germline. As DNA, the CDR3 is TGCGCCAGCAGCCAAGAGGACAGGGGCTGGGGCTACACCTTC. This gives the protein CASSQEDRGWGYTF.

The chain recombines TRBV5-6 with TRBJ2-7; TRBD1 is a possible D gene (6 bases). This CDR3 has 14 residues. Looked up from germline, CDR1 is SGHDT and CDR2 is YYEEEE. The V and J ends lost 0 bases and 7 bases respectively, with 14 bases between them. CDR3 loop: CASSLVGQTLEQYF. In DNA, the CDR3 is TGTGCCAGCAGCTTGGTAGGACAGACACTGGAGCAGTACTTC.

The chain links TRBV7-9 to TRBJ1-1; D perhaps matches TRBD1 (5 bases). Trimming removed 3 bases from V and 4 bases from J, with 15 bases in between. This CDR3 is 15 amino acids long. Germline-derived CDR1 and CDR2 are SEHNR and FQNEAQ (reference sequence). CDR3 region: CASSFLGGTSTEAFF. CDR3 DNA: TGTGCCAGCAGCTTCCTCGGGGGTACCAGCACTGAAGCTTTCTTT.

This rearrangement joins TRBV19 to TRBJ2-7, with a possible D match to TRBD1 (6 bases). Trimming removed 5 bases from V and 2 bases from J, with 19 bases in between. CDR3 length: 16 residues. Germline values: CDR1 LNHDA, CDR2 SQIVND (reference sequence). CDR3 loop: CASSGSDSWGPYEQYF. The DNA for the CDR3 is TGTGCCAGTAGTGGAAGTGACAGCTGGGGGCCCTACGAGCAGTACTTC.

The chain is built from TRBV5-4 and TRBJ1-5, with 9 bases fitting TRBD1. This CDR3 is built from 15 residues. Germline lookup yields CDR1 SGHNT and CDR2 YYREEE (reference sequence). The junction had 5 bases not matched to a gene; V was cut back by 4 bases and J by 3 bases. CDR3 sequence reads: CASSPDRGINQPQHF. DNA for the CDR3: TGTGCCAGCAGCCCTGACAGGGGGATCAATCAGCCCCAGCATTTT.

This clone was seen just once. The genes are TRBV25-1 and TRBJ1-1; weak D call: TRBD1 (5 bases). The ends were cut back, 3 bases at V and 5 bases at J, with 16 bases in the middle. CDR3 length equals 15 residues. The V gene's germline CDR1 is MGHDK and CDR2 SYGVNS. CDR3 in DNA: TGTGCCAGCAGTGATCCAGGGTTAGGTATAACTGAAGCTTTCTTT. This gives the protein CASSDPGLGITEAFF.

J is TRBJ1-1 and V is TRBV5-1; TRBD1 might be the D (6 bases). Germline CDR1 is SGHRS and CDR2 is YFSETQ. Trimming took 0 bases from V and 3 from J, leaving 9 bases between them. The CDR3 is 14 amino acids. In DNA, the CDR3 is TGCGCCAGCAGCTTGGGGACAGCCGACACTGAAGCTTTCTTT. Translation: CASSLGTADTEAFF.

In its sample, this clone was seen once. The J gene is TRBJ1-2, the V gene TRBV27; D not certain. Deletions cut 0 bases from V and 4 bases from J, with 9 bases between. The CDR3 has 14 amino acids. Germline CDR1 and CDR2: MNHEY and SMNVEV (reference sequence). The CDR3 here is CASSLSAGFYGYTF. CDR3 coding DNA: TGTGCCAGCAGTTTATCTGCAGGCTTCTATGGCTACACCTTC.

This clone was observed once. The same CDR3 also results from other DNA sequences found in this sample. The chain has TRBV5-6 and TRBJ1-2; D remains unclear. The CDR3 loop spans 12 amino acids. Germline V gene lookup returns CDR1 SGHDT and CDR2 YYEEEE. V lost 1 base and J 3 bases, leaving 4 bases between the germline ends. CDR3 protein: CASSLQYYGYTF. Here the CDR3 DNA reads TGTGCCAGCAGCTTGCAGTACTATGGCTACACCTTC.

This chain joins TRBV25-1 and TRBJ2-1; tentative D call: TRBD2 (6 bases). Germline V gives CDR1 MGHDK, CDR2 SYGVNS. The CDR3 length is 15 residues. Between the trimmed V and J ends, which lost 3 bases and 2 bases, there was a span of 11 bases. The CDR3 DNA is TGTGCCAGCAGTGAGGGACTGGCGACCTACAATGAGCAGTTCTTC. Translation gives CASSEGLATYNEQFF.

This clone was seen just once. The chain links TRBV7-9 to TRBJ1-2, with 8 bases matching TRBD1. The ends lost 3 bases at V and 5 bases at J; junction bases unmatched: 11. In germline, CDR1 is SEHNR, CDR2 FQNEAQ (reference sequence). The CDR3 runs to 16 residues. In DNA form, the CDR3 reads TGTGCCAGCAGCTTCCCCGGGCAGGGGGCCACTTATGGCTACACCTTC. Translating gives CASSFPGQGATYGYTF.